The clone carrying this T cell receptor beta chain turned up a few times. Its antigen is not identified. The PCR ran on 60 Vbeta and 13 Jbeta primers. Some clones are missing from TCRdb's copy, which holds only in-frame ones; the method was immunoSEQ multiplex PCR. The sample includes roughly 130,000 clones, 8.5% of them seen just once. This record comes from a study of cytomegalovirus exposure and HLA in healthy donors. Study conclusions and caveats: In an earlier analysis, most TCR beta V segments were productive about 87% or about 30% of the time.

This CDR3 has 16 amino acids. The V gene lost 5 bases and the J gene lost 1 base, with 15 bases spanning the gap. CDR1 and CDR2 from the germline V gene are MNHEY and SMNVEV (reference sequence). The chain is built from TRBV27 and TRBJ1-3; possibly TRBD1 for D (6 bases). This TCR came from a man aged 35-49 years in good health and CMV-seronegative. Sequenced: PBMCs. Written as DNA, the CDR3 is TGTGCCAGCAGTCAAATAACAGGGAAATCTGGAAACACCATATATTTT. Its translation: CASSQITGKSGNTIYF.